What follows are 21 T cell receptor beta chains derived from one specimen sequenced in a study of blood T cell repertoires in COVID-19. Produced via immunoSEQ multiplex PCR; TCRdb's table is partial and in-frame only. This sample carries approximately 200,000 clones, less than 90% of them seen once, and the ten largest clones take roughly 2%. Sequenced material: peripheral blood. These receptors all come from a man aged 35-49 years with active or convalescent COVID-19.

The CDR3, as DNA: TGTGCCAGCAGCGGATTACACGACAGCGCGGATACGCAGTATTTT. This codes for CASSGLHDSADTQYF. The chain employs TRBV28 and TRBJ2-3; maybe TRBD1 (5 bases). CDR1 and CDR2 (germline): MDHEN, SYDVKM. With 6 bases removed from V and 6 bases from J, the gap between germline ends came to 19 bases. The CDR3 covers 15 residues.

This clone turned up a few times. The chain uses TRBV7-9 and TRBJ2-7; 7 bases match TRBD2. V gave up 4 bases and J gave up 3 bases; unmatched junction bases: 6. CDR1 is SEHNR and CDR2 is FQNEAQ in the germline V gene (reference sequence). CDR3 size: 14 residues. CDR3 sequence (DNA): TGTGCCAGCAGCTCGGTCGAGCGGGACTACGAGCAGTACTTC. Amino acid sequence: CASSSVERDYEQYF.

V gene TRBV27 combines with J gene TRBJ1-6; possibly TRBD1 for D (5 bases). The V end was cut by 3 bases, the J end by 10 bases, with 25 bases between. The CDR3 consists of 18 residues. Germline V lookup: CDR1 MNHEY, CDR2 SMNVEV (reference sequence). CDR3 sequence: CASSLVSWQGIGKSPLHF. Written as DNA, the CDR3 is TGTGCCAGCAGTTTGGTTTCGTGGCAGGGAATAGGGAAATCACCCCTCCACTTT.

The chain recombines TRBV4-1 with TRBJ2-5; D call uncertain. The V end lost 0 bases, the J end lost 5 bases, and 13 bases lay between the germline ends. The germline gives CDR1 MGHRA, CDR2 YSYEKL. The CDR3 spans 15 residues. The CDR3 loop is CASSQDGIVRETQYF. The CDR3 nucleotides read TGCGCCAGCAGCCAAGATGGTATAGTCAGGGAGACCCAGTACTTC.

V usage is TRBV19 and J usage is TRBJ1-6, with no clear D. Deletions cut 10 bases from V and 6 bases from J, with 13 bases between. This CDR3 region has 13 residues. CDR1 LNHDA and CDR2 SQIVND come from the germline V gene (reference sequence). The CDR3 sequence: CATGNALNSPLHF. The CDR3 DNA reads TGTGCCACCGGGAATGCCCTTAATTCACCCCTCCACTTT. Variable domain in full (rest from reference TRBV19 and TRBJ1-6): DGGITQSPKYLFRKEGQNVTLSCEQNLNHDAMYWYRQDPGQGLRLIYYSQIVNDFQKGDIAEGYSVSREKKESFPLTVTSAQKNPTAFYLCATGNALNSPLHFGNGTRLTVT.

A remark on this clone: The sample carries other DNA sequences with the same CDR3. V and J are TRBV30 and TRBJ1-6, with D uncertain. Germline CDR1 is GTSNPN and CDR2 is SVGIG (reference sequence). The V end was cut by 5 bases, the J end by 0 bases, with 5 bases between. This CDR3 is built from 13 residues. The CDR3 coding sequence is TGTGCCTGGGCGGGCTCCTATAATTCACCCCTCCACTTT. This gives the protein CAWAGSYNSPLHF.

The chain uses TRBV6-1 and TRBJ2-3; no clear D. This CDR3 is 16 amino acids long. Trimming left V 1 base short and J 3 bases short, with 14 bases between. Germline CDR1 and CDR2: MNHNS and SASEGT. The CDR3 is CASSEVESPRTDTQYF. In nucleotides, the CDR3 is TGTGCCAGCAGTGAAGTCGAGTCTCCTAGAACAGATACGCAGTATTTT.

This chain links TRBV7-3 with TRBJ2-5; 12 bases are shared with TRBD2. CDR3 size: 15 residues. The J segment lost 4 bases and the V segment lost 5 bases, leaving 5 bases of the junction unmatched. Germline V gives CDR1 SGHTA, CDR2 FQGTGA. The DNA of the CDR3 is TGTGCCAGCAGCGCGACTAGCGGGGGAGCAGAGACCCAGTACTTC. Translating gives CASSATSGGAETQYF.

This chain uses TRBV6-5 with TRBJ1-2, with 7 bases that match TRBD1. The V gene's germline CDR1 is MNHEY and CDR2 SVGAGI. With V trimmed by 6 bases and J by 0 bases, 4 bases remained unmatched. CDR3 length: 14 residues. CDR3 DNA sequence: TGTGCCAGCAGAAAGGGGGCCGCTAACTATGGCTACACCTTC. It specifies CASRKGAANYGYTF.

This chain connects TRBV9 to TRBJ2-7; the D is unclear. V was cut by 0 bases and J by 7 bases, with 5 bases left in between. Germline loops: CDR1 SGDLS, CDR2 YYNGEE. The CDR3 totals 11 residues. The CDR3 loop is CASSVGREQYF. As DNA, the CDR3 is TGTGCCAGCAGCGTAGGGAGAGAGCAGTACTTC.

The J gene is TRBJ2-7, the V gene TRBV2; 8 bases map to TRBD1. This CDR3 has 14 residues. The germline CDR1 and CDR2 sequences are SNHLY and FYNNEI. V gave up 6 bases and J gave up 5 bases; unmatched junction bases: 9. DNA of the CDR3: TGTGCCAGCAGCCCGGGACAGGACTTTGACGAGCAGTACTTC. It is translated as CASSPGQDFDEQYF.

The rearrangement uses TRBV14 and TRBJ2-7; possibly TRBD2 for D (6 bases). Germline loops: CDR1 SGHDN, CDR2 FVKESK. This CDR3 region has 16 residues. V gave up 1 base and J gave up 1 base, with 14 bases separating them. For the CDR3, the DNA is TGTGCCAGCAGCCAAGTAGGAGGGGTAAAGTCCTACGAGCAGTACTTC. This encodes CASSQVGGVKSYEQYF. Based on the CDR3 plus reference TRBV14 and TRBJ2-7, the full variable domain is EAGVTQFPSHSVIEKGQTVTLRCDPISGHDNLYWYRRVMGKEIKFLLHFVKESKQDESGMPNNRFLAERTGGTYSTLKVQPAELEDSGVYFCASSQVGGVKSYEQYFGPGTRLTVT.

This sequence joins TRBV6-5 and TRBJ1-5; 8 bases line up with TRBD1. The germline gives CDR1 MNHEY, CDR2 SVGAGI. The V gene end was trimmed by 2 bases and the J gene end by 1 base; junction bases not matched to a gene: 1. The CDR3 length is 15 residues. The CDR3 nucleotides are TGTGCCAGCAGTTACGACAGGGGCAGCAATCAGCCCCAGCATTTT. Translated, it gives CASSYDRGSNQPQHF.

CDR3 DNA: TGTGCCAGCAGCGCACCGGGACTGGAAACCTCGAACACTGAAGCTTTCTTT. It encodes CASSAPGLETSNTEAFF. The chain combines TRBV7-2 with TRBJ1-1; a possible D gene is TRBD1 (5 bases). CDR1 is SGHTA and CDR2 is FQGNSA in the germline V gene. This CDR3 has 17 residues. V shed 5 bases and J shed 1 base, with 20 bases lying between them.

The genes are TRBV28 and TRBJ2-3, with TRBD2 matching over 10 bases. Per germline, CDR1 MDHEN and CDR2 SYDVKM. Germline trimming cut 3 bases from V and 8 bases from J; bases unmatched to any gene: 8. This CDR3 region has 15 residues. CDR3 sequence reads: CASSFGLAGVGTQYF. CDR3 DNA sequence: TGTGCCAGCAGTTTTGGGCTAGCGGGAGTGGGTACGCAGTATTTT.

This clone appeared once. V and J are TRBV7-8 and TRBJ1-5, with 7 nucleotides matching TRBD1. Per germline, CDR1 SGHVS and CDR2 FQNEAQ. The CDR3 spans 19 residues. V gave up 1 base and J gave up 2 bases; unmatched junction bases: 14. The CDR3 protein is CASSLGRQGVILGNQPQHF. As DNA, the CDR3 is TGTGCCAGCAGCTTAGGGCGACAGGGAGTGATATTGGGCAATCAGCCCCAGCATTTT.

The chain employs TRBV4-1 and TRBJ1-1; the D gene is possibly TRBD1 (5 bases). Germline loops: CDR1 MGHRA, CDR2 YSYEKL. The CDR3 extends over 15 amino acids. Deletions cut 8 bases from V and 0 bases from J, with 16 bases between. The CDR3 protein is CASRGGFFMNTEAFF. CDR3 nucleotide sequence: TGCGCCAGCCGGGGGGGGTTTTTTATGAACACTGAAGCTTTCTTT.

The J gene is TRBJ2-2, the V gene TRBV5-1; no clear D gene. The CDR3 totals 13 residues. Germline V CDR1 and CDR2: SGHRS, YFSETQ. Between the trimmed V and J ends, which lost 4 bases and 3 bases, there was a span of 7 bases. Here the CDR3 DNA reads TGCGCCAGCAGCCCTAGAGACACCGGGGAGCTGTTTTTT. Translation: CASSPRDTGELFF.

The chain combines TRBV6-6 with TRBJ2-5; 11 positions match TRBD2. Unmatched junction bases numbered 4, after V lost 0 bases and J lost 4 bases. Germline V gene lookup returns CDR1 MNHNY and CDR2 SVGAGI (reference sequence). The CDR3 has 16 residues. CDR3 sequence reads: CASSYSGSGRGETQYF. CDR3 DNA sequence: TGTGCCAGCAGTTACTCGGGTAGCGGGAGGGGAGAGACCCAGTACTTC.

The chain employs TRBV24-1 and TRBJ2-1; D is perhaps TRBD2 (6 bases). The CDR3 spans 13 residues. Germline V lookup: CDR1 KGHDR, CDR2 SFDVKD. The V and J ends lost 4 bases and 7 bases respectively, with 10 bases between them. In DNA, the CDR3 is TGTGCCACCAGTGACCCCGGGAGTAATGAGCAGTTCTTC. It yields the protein CATSDPGSNEQFF.

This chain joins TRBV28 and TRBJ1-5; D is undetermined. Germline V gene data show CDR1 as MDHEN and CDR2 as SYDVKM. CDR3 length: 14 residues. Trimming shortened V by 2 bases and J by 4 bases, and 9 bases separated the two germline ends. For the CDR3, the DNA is TGTGCCAGCAGTTTAACGGGGAGGAATCAGCCCCAGCATTTT. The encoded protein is CASSLTGRNQPQHF.